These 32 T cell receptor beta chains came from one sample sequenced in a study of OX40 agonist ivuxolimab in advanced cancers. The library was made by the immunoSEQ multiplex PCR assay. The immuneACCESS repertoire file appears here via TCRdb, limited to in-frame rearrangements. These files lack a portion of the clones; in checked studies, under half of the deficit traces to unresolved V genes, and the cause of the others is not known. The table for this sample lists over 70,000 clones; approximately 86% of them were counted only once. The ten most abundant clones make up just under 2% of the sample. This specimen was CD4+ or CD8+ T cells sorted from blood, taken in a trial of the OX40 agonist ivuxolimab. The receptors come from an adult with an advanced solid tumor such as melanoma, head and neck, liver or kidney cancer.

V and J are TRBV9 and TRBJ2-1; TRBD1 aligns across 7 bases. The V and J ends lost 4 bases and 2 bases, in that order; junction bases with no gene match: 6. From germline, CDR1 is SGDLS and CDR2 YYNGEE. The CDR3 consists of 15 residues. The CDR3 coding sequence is TGTGCCAGCAGCCCAACCGGGACAGCCTACAATGAGCAGTTCTTC. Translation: CASSPTGTAYNEQFF.

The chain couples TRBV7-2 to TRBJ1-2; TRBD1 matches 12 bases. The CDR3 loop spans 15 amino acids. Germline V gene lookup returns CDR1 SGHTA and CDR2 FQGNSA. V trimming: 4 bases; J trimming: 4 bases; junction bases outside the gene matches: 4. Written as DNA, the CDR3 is TGTGCCAGCAGCTCCCGGGACAGGGGGCTCTATGGCTACACCTTC. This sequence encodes CASSSRDRGLYGYTF.

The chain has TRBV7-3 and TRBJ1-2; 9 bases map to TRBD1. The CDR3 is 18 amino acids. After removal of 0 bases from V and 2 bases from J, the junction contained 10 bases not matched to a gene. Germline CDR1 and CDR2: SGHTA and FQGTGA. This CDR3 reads CASSLTGGTGGSNYGYTF. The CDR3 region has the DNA TGTGCCAGCAGCTTAACGGGGGGCACAGGGGGCTCGAACTATGGCTACACCTTC.

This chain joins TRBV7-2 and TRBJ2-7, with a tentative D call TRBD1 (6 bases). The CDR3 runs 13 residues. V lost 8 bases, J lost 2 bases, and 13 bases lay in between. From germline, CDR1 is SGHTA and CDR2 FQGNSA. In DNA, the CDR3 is TGTGCCAGCGCCACAGGGAAGGCCTACGAGCAGTACTTC. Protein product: CASATGKAYEQYF.

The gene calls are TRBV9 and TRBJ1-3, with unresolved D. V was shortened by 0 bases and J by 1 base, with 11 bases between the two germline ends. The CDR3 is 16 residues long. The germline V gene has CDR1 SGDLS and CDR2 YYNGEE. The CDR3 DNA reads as TGTGCCAGCAGCGTAGCTCTCCTGGGGTCTGGAAACACCATATATTTT. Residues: CASSVALLGSGNTIYF.

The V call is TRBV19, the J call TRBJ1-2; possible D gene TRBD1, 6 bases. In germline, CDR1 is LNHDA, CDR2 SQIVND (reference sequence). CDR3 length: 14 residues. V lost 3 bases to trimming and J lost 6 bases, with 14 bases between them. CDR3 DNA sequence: TGTGCCAGTAGTATTACAGGGCCCGCCGATGGCTACACCTTC. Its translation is CASSITGPADGYTF.

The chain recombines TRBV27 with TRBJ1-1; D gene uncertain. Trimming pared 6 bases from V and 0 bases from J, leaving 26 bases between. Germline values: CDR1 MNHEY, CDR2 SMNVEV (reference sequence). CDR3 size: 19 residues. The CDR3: CASSLRVGGLLIMNTEAFF. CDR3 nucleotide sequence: TGTGCCAGCAGCCTACGGGTCGGAGGGCTGCTAATCATGAACACTGAAGCTTTCTTT.

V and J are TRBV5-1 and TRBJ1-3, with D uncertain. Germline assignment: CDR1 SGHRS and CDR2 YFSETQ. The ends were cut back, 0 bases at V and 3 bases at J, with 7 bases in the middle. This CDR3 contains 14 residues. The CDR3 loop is CASSLGIFGNTIYF. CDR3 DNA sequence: TGCGCCAGCAGCTTGGGCATTTTTGGAAACACCATATATTTT.

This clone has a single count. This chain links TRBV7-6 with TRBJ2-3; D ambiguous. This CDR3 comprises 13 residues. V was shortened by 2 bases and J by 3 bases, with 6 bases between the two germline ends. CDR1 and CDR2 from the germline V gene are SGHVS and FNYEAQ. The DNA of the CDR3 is TGTGCCAGCAGCTTACAGATAACAGATACGCAGTATTTT. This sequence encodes CASSLQITDTQYF.

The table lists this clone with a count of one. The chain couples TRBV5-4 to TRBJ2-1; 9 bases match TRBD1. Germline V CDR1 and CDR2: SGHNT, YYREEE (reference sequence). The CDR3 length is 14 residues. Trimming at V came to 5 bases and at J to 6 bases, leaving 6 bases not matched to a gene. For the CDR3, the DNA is TGTGCCAGCAGGAACCGGGACAGGGTCAATGAGCAGTTCTTC. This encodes CASRNRDRVNEQFF. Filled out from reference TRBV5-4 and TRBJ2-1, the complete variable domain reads ETGVTQSPTHLIKTRGQQVTLRCSSQSGHNTVSWYQQALGQGPQFIFQYYREEENGRGNFPPRFSGLQFPNYSSELNVNALELDDSALYLCASRNRDRVNEQFFGPGTRLTVL.

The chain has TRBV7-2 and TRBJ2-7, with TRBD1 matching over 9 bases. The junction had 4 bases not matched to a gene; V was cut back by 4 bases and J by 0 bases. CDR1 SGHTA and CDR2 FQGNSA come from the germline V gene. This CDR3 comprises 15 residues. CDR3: CASSWGQGNSYEQYF. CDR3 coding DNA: TGTGCCAGCAGCTGGGGACAGGGTAACTCCTACGAGCAGTACTTC.

In nucleotides, the CDR3 is TGCGCCAGCAGGCAGGGGACAGGGGGACTCACAGATACGCAGTATTTT. As protein: CASRQGTGGLTDTQYF. The chain is built from TRBV4-1 and TRBJ2-3, with 11 bases fitting TRBD1. CDR3 length: 16 residues. With 6 bases clipped from V and 2 bases from J, the junction kept 7 bases outside the gene matches. CDR1 is MGHRA, CDR2 YSYEKL, per germline.

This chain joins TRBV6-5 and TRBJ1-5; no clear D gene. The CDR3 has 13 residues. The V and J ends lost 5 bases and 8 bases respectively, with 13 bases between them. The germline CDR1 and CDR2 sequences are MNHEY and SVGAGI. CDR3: CASSKAVDKPQHF. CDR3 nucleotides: TGTGCCAGCAGTAAAGCGGTTGACAAGCCCCAGCATTTT.

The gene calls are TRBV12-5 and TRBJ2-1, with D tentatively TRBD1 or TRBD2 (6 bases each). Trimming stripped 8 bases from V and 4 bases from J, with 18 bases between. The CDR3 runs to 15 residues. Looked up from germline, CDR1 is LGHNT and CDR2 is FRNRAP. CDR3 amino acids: CASTGTGGLYNEQFF. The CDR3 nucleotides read TGTGCTAGTACCGGGACTGGGGGGCTTTACAATGAGCAGTTCTTC. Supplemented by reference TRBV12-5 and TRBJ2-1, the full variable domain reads DARVTQTPRHKVTEMGQEVTMRCQPILGHNTVFWYRQTMMQGLELLAYFRNRAPLDDSGMPKDRFSAEMPDATLATLKIQPSEPRDSAVYFCASTGTGGLYNEQFFGPGTRLTVL.

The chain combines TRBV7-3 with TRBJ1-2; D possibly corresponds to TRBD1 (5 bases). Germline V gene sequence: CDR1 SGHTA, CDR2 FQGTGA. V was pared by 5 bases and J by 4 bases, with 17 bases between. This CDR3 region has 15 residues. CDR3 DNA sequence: TGTGCCAGCAGCCCCCAACAGGCTCCCTTCTATGGCTACACCTTC. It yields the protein CASSPQQAPFYGYTF.

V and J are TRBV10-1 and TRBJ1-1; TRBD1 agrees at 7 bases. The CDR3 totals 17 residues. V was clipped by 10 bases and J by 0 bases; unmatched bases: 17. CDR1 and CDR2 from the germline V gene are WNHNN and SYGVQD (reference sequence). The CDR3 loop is CANTALRYGTVNTEAFF. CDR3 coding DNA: TGCGCCAACACAGCGTTGCGTTATGGGACAGTGAACACTGAAGCTTTCTTT.

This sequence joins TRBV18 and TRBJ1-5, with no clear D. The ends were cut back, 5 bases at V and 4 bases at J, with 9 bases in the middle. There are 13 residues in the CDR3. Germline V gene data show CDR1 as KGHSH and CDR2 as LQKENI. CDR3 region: CASSEQINQPQHF. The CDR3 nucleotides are TGTGCCAGCTCAGAACAGATTAATCAGCCCCAGCATTTT. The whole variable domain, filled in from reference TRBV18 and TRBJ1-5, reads NAGVMQNPRHLVRRRGQEARLRCSPMKGHSHVYWYRQLPEEGLKFMVYLQKENIIDESGMPKERFSAEFPKEGPSILRIQQVVRGDSAAYFCASSEQINQPQHFGDGTRLSIL.

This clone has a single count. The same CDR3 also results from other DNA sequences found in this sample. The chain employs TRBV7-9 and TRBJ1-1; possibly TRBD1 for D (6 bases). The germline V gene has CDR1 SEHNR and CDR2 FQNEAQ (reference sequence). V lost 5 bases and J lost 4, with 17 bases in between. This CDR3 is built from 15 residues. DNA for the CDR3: TGTGCCAGCAGCCCGAACCGAGGGGGTGCCACTGAAGCTTTCTTT. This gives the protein CASSPNRGGATEAFF.

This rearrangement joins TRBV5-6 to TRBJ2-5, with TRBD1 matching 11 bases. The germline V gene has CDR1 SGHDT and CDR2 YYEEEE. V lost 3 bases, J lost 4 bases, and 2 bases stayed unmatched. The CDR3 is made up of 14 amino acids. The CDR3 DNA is TGTGCCAGCAGCTCGGACAGGGGGCTAGAGACCCAGTACTTC. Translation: CASSSDRGLETQYF. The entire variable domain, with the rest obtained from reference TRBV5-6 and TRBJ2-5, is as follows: DAGVTQSPTHLIKTRGQQVTLRCSPKSGHDTVSWYQQALGQGPQFIFQYYEEEERQRGNFPDRFSGHQFPNYSSELNVNALLLGDSALYLCASSSDRGLETQYFGPGTRLLVL.

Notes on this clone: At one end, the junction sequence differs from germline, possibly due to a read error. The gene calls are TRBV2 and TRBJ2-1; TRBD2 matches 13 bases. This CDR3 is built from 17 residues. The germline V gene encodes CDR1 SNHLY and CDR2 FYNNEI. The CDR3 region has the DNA TGTGCCAGCAGCGAAGATCCCCCGGGACTAGCGGGAACCCCCTGGTTCTTC. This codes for CASSEDPPGLAGTPWFF.

The CDR3 loop is CASSSHGTGGYSGYTF. CDR3 coding DNA: TGTGCCAGCAGCTCACATGGGACAGGGGGGTATAGTGGCTACACCTTC. The chain carries TRBV7-2 and TRBJ1-2; 11 nucleotides match TRBD1. Germline values: CDR1 SGHTA, CDR2 FQGNSA. The junction had 11 bases not matched to a gene; V was cut back by 4 bases and J by 7 bases. This CDR3 is 16 amino acids long.

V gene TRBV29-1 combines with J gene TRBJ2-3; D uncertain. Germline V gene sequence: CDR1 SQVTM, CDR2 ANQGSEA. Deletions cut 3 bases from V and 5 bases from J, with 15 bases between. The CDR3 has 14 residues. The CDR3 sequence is CSVEVHTAIDTQYF. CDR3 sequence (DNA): TGCAGCGTTGAGGTCCATACGGCTATAGATACGCAGTATTTT.

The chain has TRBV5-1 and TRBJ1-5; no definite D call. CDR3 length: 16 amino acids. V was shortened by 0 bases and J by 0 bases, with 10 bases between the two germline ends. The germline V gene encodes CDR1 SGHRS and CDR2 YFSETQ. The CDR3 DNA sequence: TGCGCCAGCAGCTTGGACGGTGTCAATAGCAATCAGCCCCAGCATTTT. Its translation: CASSLDGVNSNQPQHF.

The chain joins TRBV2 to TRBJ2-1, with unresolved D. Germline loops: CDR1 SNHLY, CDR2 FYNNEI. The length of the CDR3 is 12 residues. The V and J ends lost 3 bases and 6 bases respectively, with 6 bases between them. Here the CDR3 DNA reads TGTGCCAGCAGTGACCCCTCCAATGAGCAGTTCTTC. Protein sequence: CASSDPSNEQFF.

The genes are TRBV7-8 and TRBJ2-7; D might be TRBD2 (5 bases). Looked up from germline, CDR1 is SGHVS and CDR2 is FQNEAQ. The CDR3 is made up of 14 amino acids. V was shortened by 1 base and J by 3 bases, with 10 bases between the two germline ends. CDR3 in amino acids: CASSLVVGNYEQYF. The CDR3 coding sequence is TGTGCCAGCAGCTTAGTTGTCGGGAACTACGAGCAGTACTTC.

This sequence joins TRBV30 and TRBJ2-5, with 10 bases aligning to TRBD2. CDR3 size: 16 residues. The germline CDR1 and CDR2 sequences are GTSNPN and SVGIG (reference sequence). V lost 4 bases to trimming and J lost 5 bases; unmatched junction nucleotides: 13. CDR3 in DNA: TGTGCCTGGATCCAAAAGCGGGGGGGCCCCCGCGAGACCCAGTACTTC. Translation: CAWIQKRGGPRETQYF.

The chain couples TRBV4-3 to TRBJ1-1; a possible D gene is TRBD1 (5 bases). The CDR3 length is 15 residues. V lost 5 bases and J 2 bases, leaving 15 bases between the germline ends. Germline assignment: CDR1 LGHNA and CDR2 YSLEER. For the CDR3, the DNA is TGCGCCAGCAGCGCAAGCGGGGACGGTAACACTGAAGCTTTCTTT. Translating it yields CASSASGDGNTEAFF.

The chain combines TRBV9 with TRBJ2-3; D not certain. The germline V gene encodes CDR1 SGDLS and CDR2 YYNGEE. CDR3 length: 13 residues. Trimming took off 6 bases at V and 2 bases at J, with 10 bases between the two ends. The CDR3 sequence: CASTAPNTDTQYF. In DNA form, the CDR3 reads TGTGCCAGCACCGCACCGAACACAGATACGCAGTATTTT.

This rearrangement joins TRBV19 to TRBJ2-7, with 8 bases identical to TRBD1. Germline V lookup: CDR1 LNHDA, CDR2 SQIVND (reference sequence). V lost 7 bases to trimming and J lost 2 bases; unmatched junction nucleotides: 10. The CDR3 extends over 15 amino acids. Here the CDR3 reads CASKGDDRGTYEQYF. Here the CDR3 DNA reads TGTGCCAGTAAAGGGGATGACAGGGGAACCTACGAGCAGTACTTC. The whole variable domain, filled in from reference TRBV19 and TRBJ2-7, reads DGGITQSPKYLFRKEGQNVTLSCEQNLNHDAMYWYRQDPGQGLRLIYYSQIVNDFQKGDIAEGYSVSREKKESFPLTVTSAQKNPTAFYLCASKGDDRGTYEQYFGPGTRLTVT.

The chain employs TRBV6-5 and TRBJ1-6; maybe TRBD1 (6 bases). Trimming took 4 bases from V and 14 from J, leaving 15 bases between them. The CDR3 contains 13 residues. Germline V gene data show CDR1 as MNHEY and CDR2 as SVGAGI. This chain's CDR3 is CASSSRDTLTLHF. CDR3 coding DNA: TGTGCCAGCAGTTCCCGGGACACACTCACCCTCCACTTT.

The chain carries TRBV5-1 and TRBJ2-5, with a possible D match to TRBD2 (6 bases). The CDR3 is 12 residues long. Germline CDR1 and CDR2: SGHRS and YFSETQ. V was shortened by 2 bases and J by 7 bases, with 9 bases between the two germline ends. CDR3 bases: TGCGCCAGCAGCTTTCAGGAGGGGACCCAGTACTTC. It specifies CASSFQEGTQYF.

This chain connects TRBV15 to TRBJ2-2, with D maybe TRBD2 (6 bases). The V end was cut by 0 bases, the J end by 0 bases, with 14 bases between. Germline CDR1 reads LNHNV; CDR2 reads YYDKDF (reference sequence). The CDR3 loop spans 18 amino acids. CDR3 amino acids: CATSRDRSGTSNTGELFF. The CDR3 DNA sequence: TGTGCCACCAGCAGAGATCGGTCGGGGACTTCGAACACCGGGGAGCTGTTTTTT. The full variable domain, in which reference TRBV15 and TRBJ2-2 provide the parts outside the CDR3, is DAMVIQNPRYQVTQFGKPVTLSCSQTLNHNVMYWYQQKSSQAPKLLFHYYDKDFNNEADTPDNFQSRRPNTSFCFLDIRSPGLGDTAMYLCATSRDRSGTSNTGELFFGEGSRLTVL.